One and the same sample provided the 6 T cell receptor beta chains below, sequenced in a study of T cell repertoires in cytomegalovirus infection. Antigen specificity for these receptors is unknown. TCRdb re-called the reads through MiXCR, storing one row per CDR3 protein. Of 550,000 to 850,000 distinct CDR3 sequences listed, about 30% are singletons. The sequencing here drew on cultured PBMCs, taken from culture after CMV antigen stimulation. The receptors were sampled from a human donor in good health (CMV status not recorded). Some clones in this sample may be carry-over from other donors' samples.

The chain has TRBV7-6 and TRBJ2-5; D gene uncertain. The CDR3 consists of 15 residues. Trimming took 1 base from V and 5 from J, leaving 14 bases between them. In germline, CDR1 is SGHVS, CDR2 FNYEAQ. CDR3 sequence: CASSLGYREGETQYF. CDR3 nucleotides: TGTGCCAGCAGCTTAGGTTACAGAGAAGGGGAGACCCAGTACTTC.

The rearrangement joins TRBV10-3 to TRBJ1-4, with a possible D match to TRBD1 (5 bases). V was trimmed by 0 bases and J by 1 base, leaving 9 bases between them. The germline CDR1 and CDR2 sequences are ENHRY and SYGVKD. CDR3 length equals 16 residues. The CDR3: CAISESSRGTNEKLFF. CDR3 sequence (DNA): TGTGCCATCAGTGAGTCGTCAAGGGGAACTAATGAAAAACTGTTTTTT.

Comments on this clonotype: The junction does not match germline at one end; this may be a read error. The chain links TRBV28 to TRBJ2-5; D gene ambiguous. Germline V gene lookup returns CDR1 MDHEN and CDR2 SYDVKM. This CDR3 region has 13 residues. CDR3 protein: CASNLGQQETQYF. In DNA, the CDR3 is TGTGCCAGCAATTTAGGGCAGCAAGAGACCCAGTACTTC. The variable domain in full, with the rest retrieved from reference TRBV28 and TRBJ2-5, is DVKVTQSSRYLVKRTGEKVFLECVQDMDHENMFWYRQDPGLGLRLIYFSYDVKMKEKGDIPEGYSVSREKKERFSLILESASTNQTSMYLCASNLGQQETQYFGPGTRLLVL.

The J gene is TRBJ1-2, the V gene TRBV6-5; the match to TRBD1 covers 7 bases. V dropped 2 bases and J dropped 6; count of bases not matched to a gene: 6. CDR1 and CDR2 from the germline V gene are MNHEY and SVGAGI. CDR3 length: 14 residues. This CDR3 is CASSYRQGINGYTF. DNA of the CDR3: TGTGCCAGCAGTTACCGACAGGGCATCAATGGCTACACCTTC.

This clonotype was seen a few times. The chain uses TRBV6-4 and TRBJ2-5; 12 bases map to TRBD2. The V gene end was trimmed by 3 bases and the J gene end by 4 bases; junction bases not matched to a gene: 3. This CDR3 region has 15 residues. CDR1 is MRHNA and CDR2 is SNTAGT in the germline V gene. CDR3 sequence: CASSETSGGTETQYF. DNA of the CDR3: TGTGCCAGCAGTGAAACTAGCGGGGGGACAGAGACCCAGTACTTC.

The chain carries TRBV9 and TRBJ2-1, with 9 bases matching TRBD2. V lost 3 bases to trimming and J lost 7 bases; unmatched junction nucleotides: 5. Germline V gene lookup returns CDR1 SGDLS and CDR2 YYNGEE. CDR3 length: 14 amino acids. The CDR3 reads CASSAQTSGNEQFF. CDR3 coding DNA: TGTGCCAGCAGCGCACAGACTAGCGGAAATGAGCAGTTCTTC.